The text below deals with one T cell receptor beta chain. The antigen is not known. The data originate from a study of OX40 agonist ivuxolimab in advanced cancers. Across the whole study: Patients got intravenous ivuxolimab at 0.01 to 10 mg/kg every 2 weeks. The dose-escalation cohort was about 87% male, with a mean age of approximately 62 years, ranging about 23 to 79.

Libraries were prepared by immunoSEQ multiplex PCR; TCRdb keeps only in-frame clonotypes and omits some of them. The sample carries more than 50,000 clones, roughly 92% recorded once. At cycle 4 day 1, cycle 7 day 1, and baseline, blood was sampled. The CDR3 contains 13 residues. Germline lookup yields CDR1 SGDLS and CDR2 YYNGEE. Trimming cost V 1 base and J 5 bases, with 9 bases left between them. Study findings and constraints: Expanded peripheral T cells had an undetermined antigen specificity.

Material: CD4+ or CD8+ T cells sorted from blood, obtained in a trial of the OX40 agonist ivuxolimab. The chain employs TRBV9 and TRBJ2-5; D call uncertain. This TCR was recovered from an adult with an advanced solid tumor such as melanoma, head and neck, liver or kidney cancer. In DNA form, the CDR3 reads TGTGCCAGCAGCGTACGCACGGGTGAGACCCAGTACTTC. This sequence encodes CASSVRTGETQYF.